The subject of this entry is one T cell receptor (beta chain). This sample is drawn from a study of blood T cell repertoires in COVID-19. Overall study: Samples came from the United States, Italy and Spain, spanning acute and convalescent COVID-19.

Data came from immunoSEQ multiplex PCR; TCRdb stores just in-frame clones and leaves some out. Of 150,000 to 200,000 clones in the sample, roughly 81% were seen once. The J segment lost 7 bases and the V segment lost 4 bases, leaving 9 bases of the junction unmatched. This CDR3 is built from 15 residues. Germline CDR1 is SGDLS and CDR2 is YYNGEE. The specimen sequenced was peripheral blood. This sequence joins TRBV9 and TRBJ2-1, with 9 bases fitting TRBD1. This TCR came from a woman aged 80 or older with COVID-19, enrolled during active disease. CDR3 protein: CASSFRDRDRNEQFF. In DNA form, the CDR3 reads TGTGCCAGCAGCTTCCGGGACAGGGATAGGAATGAGCAGTTCTTC.